The T cell receptor beta chain described here comes from a study of blood T cell repertoires in COVID-19 (dated by TCRdb to 2019 to 2021). Study-level background: Samples covering the acute and convalescent phases of COVID-19 were provided by collaborators in the United States, Italy and Spain. Where available, HLA class I and class II types were taken from metadata supplied by the sample provider and were not determined by assay-based typing. Deeply sampled blood TCRbeta repertoires from subjects exposed to, actively infected with, or recovered from COVID-19 were included in the dataset. Samples came from the ongoing ImmuneRACE study (first 160 participants) plus 1,254 subjects from 6 global collaborators. The material from the prospective study consisted of cDNA or gDNA derived from T cells, B-cell-depleted T cells, or PBMCs. The repertoires were made available in a free public database intended to serve as a resource for research on the immune response to SARS-CoV-2. The sample metadata nearly always contained a de-identified subject ID, COVID-19 status, age in years and sex.

Enrolling through a virtual design, the prospective study's participants ranged in age from roughly 18 to 95 years and lived across some 22 United States geographic areas. To assign participants to cohorts, the prospective study relied on clinical history that participants themselves reported in a screening survey and a study questionnaire. Recovered participants in ImmuneRACE Cohort 3 were defined by two consecutive negative NP/OP PCR tests, clearance by a healthcare professional, or resolution of symptoms. Each participant in the prospective study had whole blood, serum and a nasopharyngeal or oropharyngeal swab collected by mobile phlebotomists. Prospective study participants could optionally give additional blood draws and questionnaires over an approximately two-month period. Prospective study blood samples were shipped either frozen or at room temperature before DNA extraction. As to this clone: No antigen is known for it. Base-call qualities are not available, and no considerably larger clone is one nucleotide away.

Taken from cysteine to phenylalanine, the CDR3 has 11 residues. Only the CDR3 region is kept as DNA, spanning 33 bases read in frame from base 1. The germline V gene gives CDR1 as ENHRY and CDR2 as SYGVKD. V sheds 4 bases and J sheds 2 bases, leaving 3 bases between their ends. Summary of the overall study and its limitations: The amount of clinical and demographic metadata varied by source and participant and was provided uncurated.

TCRbeta CDR3 regions were amplified from genomic DNA by means of the immunoSEQ Assay, a bias-controlled multiplex PCR. As for how the authors treated the data: The number of nucleated cells in each sample was estimated by amplification of reference gene primers within the assay. To quantify the absolute abundance of each unique TCRbeta CDR3 rearrangement, sequence reads were collapsed and filtered. For each sample, productive Simpson clonality was calculated as the square root of Simpson's diversity index across productive rearrangements. Not all clones reach the TCRdb copy of this immuneACCESS table, which keeps in-frame sequences only. Checked studies attribute under half of the gap to unresolved V genes and leave the rest unexplained. The V and J calls and clone size are taken from that table; D and trimming were inferred from the DNA. The sample table shows about 380,000 clones, and around 87% are seen once. The ten largest account for approximately 1.2% of the sample.

The sequenced sample consisted of PBMCs or T cells enriched from blood (not recorded which). The sequence derives from a young man who had recovered from COVID-19. Here the chain combines TRBV10-3 and TRBJ2-7; confidence is insufficient to name the D gene. The DNA sequence is given as TGTGCCATCAGTGTCGCCTACGAGCAGTACTTC. The translation is CAISVAYEQYF.